This entry concerns a single TCR beta chain. The source of the sample is a study of blood T cells in healthy people across ages. There were healthy Caucasian individuals from Russia, aged roughly 6 to 100, serving as donors. Trimming removed 4 bases from V and 4 bases from J; junction bases left unmatched: 5. This CDR3 region has 15 residues. The germline V gene encodes CDR1 MNHEY and CDR2 SVGEGT. Primers used in a second PCR of roughly 7 to 12 cycles were a sample-barcoded 5' primer and a J-beta primer mix. The authors tagged each cDNA molecule using a template-switch adaptor with 12 random nucleotides. TCRdb re-derived calls from the 5' RACE reads in MiXCR, one entry per CDR3 protein. This table holds roughly 560,000 distinct CDR3 sequences, 24% found once. The same data also went into a second study, on T cells of mothers and their children.

The rearrangement joins TRBV6-2 or TRBV6-3 to TRBJ2-3, with 10 bases lining up with TRBD2. This clonotype was obtained from a boy aged 5-17 years in good health. The sample taken for sequencing was blood. The CDR3 nucleotides read TGTGCCAGCAGTTCCCTAGCGGGAGAGGCAGATACGCAGTATTTT. Protein sequence: CASSSLAGEADTQYF.